This TCR beta chain was documented in a study of CD8+ T cells in alopecia areata. Germline CDR1 and CDR2: LGHNA and YNFKEQ. CDR3 length equals 14 residues. V lost 1 base and J lost 7; bases outside the gene matches: 4. The table lists this clone with a few counts. Reverse transcription of extracted RNA yielded cDNA, which provided the sequencing template. Sequencing was performed with immunoSEQ multiplex PCR; in TCRdb, only in-frame clones are kept and a portion is missing. The sample holds fewer than 250,000 clones; approximately 45% are singletons and the top ten take about 2.6%. The treatment denotes: oral pan-JAK inhibitor, 5-10 mg twice daily. Samples from alopecia areata patients were lesional scalp punch biopsies and peripheral blood.

The receptor's source is a human donor with alopecia areata. The specimen comprised CD4+ T cells sorted from blood, sampled at approximately week 37, from a patient treated with tofacitinib. The chain recombines TRBV4-2 with TRBJ2-1; 7 bases are shared with TRBD2. The CDR3 sequence: CASSQVGGVNEQFF. The DNA for the CDR3 is TGTGCCAGCAGCCAAGTGGGGGGGGTTAATGAGCAGTTCTTC.